Below are 14 T cell receptor beta chains sequenced from a single sample in a study of spatial heterogeneity in lung cancer. TCRdb re-called the 5' RACE reads through MiXCR, storing one row per CDR3 protein. This repertoire shows 15,000 to 20,000 distinct CDR3 sequences, over 20% found once; its top ten account for around 19%. Documented time point: sample taken at primary tumor resection. Sequencing covered unsorted whole RNA taken from tumor, nontumor lung or frozen PBMC. The sample consisted of PBMCs, taken at surgery. These receptors were taken from a female donor with early-stage non-small cell lung cancer.

This clonotype was seen ten or more times. The chain joins TRBV29-1 to TRBJ1-2; D might be TRBD1 (5 bases). This CDR3 comprises 16 residues. Trimming took 3 bases from V and 4 from J, leaving 21 bases between them. CDR1 SQVTM and CDR2 ANQGSEA come from the germline V gene. The CDR3 protein is CSVEGRDPTVGYGYTF. The CDR3 DNA reads as TGCAGCGTTGAGGGCCGGGACCCGACCGTTGGCTATGGCTACACCTTC.

By sample share, this clonotype is medium-sized. The chain has TRBV10-3 and TRBJ2-6; possibly TRBD1 for D (6 bases). This CDR3 is 14 amino acids long. Germline lookup yields CDR1 ENHRY and CDR2 SYGVKD. V lost 6 bases and J lost 1, with 7 bases in between. The CDR3 DNA reads TGTGCCATCAGGGACAGTTCTGGGGCCAACGTCCTGACTTTC. Translated: CAIRDSSGANVLTF.

CDR3 in DNA: TGTGCCAGCAGCTTCTCCAAGGATTCACCCCTCCACTTT. Translation gives CASSFSKDSPLHF. The genes are TRBV7-2 and TRBJ1-6, with D hard to call. Germline V gene lookup returns CDR1 SGHTA and CDR2 FQGNSA. Trimming cost V 3 bases and J 8 bases, with 8 bases left between them. The CDR3 is made up of 13 amino acids.

J is TRBJ2-7 and V is TRBV28, with D possibly matching TRBD1 (6 bases). Germline CDR1 reads MDHEN; CDR2 reads SYDVKM. Trimming took off 1 base at V and 0 bases at J, with 10 bases between the two ends. The CDR3 consists of 15 residues. The CDR3 sequence: CASSLFRTASYEQYF. The CDR3 DNA sequence: TGTGCCAGCAGTTTATTCCGGACAGCCTCCTACGAGCAGTACTTC.

This clonotype has a handful of counts. The chain is built from TRBV7-6 and TRBJ2-7; D is undetermined. This CDR3 has 14 residues. V was trimmed by 0 bases and J by 0 bases, leaving 6 bases between them. The germline V gene has CDR1 SGHVS and CDR2 FNYEAQ. CDR3 nucleotides: TGTGCCAGCAGCTTAGCGAGTAACTCCTACGAGCAGTACTTC. It translates to CASSLASNSYEQYF.

By proportion, this clonotype is medium-sized (0.01 to 0.1%). The chain has TRBV6-2 or TRBV6-3 and TRBJ2-5, with D perhaps matching TRBD1 (7 bases). CDR1 MNHEY and CDR2 SVGEGT come from the germline V gene. The CDR3 is 19 amino acids. V lost 0 bases to trimming and J lost 0 bases, with 20 bases between them. The CDR3 reads CASSYSTAGQLSYQETQYF. DNA for the CDR3: TGTGCCAGCAGTTACTCTACCGCGGGACAGCTTTCGTACCAAGAGACCCAGTACTTC.

This clonotype was seen many times. The rearrangement uses TRBV9 and TRBJ2-1; perhaps D is TRBD1 or TRBD2 (5 bases each). Germline CDR1 is SGDLS and CDR2 is YYNGEE. The CDR3 runs 15 residues. The V end lost 3 bases, the J end lost 4 bases, and 14 bases lay between the germline ends. The CDR3 sequence: CASSAAGTEYNEQFF. The CDR3 DNA reads as TGTGCCAGCAGCGCGGCCGGGACGGAATACAATGAGCAGTTCTTC. The whole variable domain, remainder taken from reference TRBV9 and TRBJ2-1, is DSGVTQTPKHLITATGQRVTLRCSPRSGDLSVYWYQQSLDQGLQFLIQYYNGEERAKGNILERFSAQQFPDLHSELNLSSLELGDSALYFCASSAAGTEYNEQFFGPGTRLTVL.

In its sample, this clonotype was seen many times. V and J are TRBV25-1 and TRBJ2-1, with TRBD2 identical over 7 bases. V lost 5 bases, J lost 7 bases, and 23 bases stayed unmatched. The CDR3 extends over 19 amino acids. The V gene's germline CDR1 is MGHDK and CDR2 SYGVNS. The CDR3 loop reads CASSYKVGGTGGVGNEQFF. CDR3 DNA sequence: TGTGCCAGCAGTTATAAGGTGGGGGGGACGGGAGGAGTAGGGAATGAGCAGTTCTTC. Combining the CDR3 with reference TRBV25-1 and TRBJ2-1 gives the whole variable domain EADIYQTPRYLVIGTGKKITLECSQTMGHDKMYWYQQDPGMELHLIHYSYGVNSTEKGDLSSESTVSRIRTEHFPLTLESARPSHTSQYLCASSYKVGGTGGVGNEQFFGPGTRLTVL.

By frequency in the sample, this clonotype is medium-sized. J is TRBJ2-4 and V is TRBV28; D may be TRBD2 (6 bases). Per the germline V gene, CDR1 is MDHEN and CDR2 is SYDVKM. The ends were cut back, 3 bases at V and 1 base at J, with 16 bases in the middle. This CDR3 comprises 17 residues. CDR3 sequence: CASSFPRRGVAKNIQYF. The CDR3, as DNA: TGTGCCAGCAGTTTCCCTCGGCGGGGAGTCGCCAAAAACATTCAGTACTTC.

This clonotype occurred many times. V is TRBV9 and J is TRBJ1-2, with 8 bases that match TRBD1. Germline CDR1 reads SGDLS; CDR2 reads YYNGEE. V was clipped by 0 bases and J by 4 bases; unmatched bases: 5. This CDR3 has 15 amino acids. CDR3 in amino acids: CASSVAGGRAYGYTF. The CDR3 nucleotides are TGTGCCAGCAGCGTAGCAGGGGGCCGGGCCTATGGCTACACCTTC.

The chain is built from TRBV28 and TRBJ1-2; D gene unclear. CDR1 and CDR2 from the germline V gene are MDHEN and SYDVKM. V shed 2 bases and J shed 5 bases, with 15 bases lying between them. The CDR3 consists of 15 residues. This CDR3 is CASSLDLGALYGYTF. In DNA, the CDR3 is TGTGCCAGCAGTTTAGATCTCGGAGCATTGTATGGCTACACCTTC.

Within the sample, this clonotype is medium-sized. This chain uses TRBV7-2 with TRBJ2-7; tentative D call: TRBD2 (5 bases). Germline CDR1 is SGHTA and CDR2 is FQGNSA. This CDR3 contains 16 residues. With 5 bases removed from V and 0 bases from J, the gap between germline ends came to 17 bases. Here the CDR3 DNA reads TGTGCCAGCAGCCGAGGAGGTCCCTGGAGCTCCTACGAGCAGTACTTC. Its translation is CASSRGGPWSSYEQYF. Using reference TRBV7-2 and TRBJ2-7 for the parts outside the CDR3, the full variable domain is GAGVSQSPSNKVTEKGKDVELRCDPISGHTALYWYRQSLGQGLEFLIYFQGNSAPDKSGLPSDRFSAERTGGSVSTLTIQRTQQEDSAVYLCASSRGGPWSSYEQYFGPGTRLTVT.

This clonotype was counted ten times or more. The chain carries TRBV20-1 and TRBJ1-1; TRBD1 is a possible D gene (5 bases). The CDR3 length is 15 residues. V lost 0 bases, J lost 4 bases, and 15 bases lay in between. The germline V gene has CDR1 DFQATT and CDR2 SNEGSKA (reference sequence). The CDR3 here is CSARDTGRGITEAFF. CDR3 DNA: TGCAGTGCTAGAGACACGGGCCGGGGGATCACTGAAGCTTTCTTT.

The chain is built from TRBV30 and TRBJ2-1; D remains ambiguous. CDR1 is GTSNPN and CDR2 is SVGIG in the germline V gene (reference sequence). The CDR3 totals 11 residues. The ends were cut back, 6 bases at V and 0 bases at J, with 3 bases in the middle. The chain's CDR3 is CACRSYNEQFF. The CDR3 DNA follows: TGTGCCTGCCGCTCCTACAATGAGCAGTTCTTC. Together with reference TRBV30 and TRBJ2-1, the CDR3 gives the full variable domain: SQTIHQWPATLVQPVGSPLSLECTVEGTSNPNLYWYRQAAGRGLQLLFYSVGIGQISSEVPQNLSASRPQDRQFILSSKKLLLSDSGFYLCACRSYNEQFFGPGTRLTVL.